The 29 T cell receptor beta chains below all came from one sample that was sequenced in a study of Graves' ophthalmopathy and Graves' hyperthyroidism (dated 2018 in TCRdb). Instrument on record: Illumina HiSeq 2000. For repertoire sequencing, TCR beta CDR3 regions were amplified from RNA transcripts. The first round of RT-PCR was done with HTBI primers and the Qiagen OneStep RT-PCR kit, and was followed by a second round of multiplex PCR, then size selection and purification. TCRdb ran its own pipeline on the public reads, namely fastp trimming at Q25 and MiXCR clone calling, and kept in-frame beta chains. Each entry merges the rows of one CDR3 protein and shows their most common DNA and genes. For this sample there are 500,000 to 700,000 distinct CDR3 sequences; over 20% appear just once. The ten top clones hold more than 5.5% of the sample. Sequencing was performed on peripheral blood. These receptors were taken from a woman aged 18 to 35 with stable Graves' hyperthyroidism. Some clones in this sample may be carry-over from other donors' samples. Donor details come from another sample of the same person, matched by shared clones.

This clonotype was seen a few times. The chain employs TRBV11-1 and TRBJ2-5; the D call may be TRBD1 or TRBD2 (5 bases each). The V gene lost 4 bases and the J gene lost 7 bases, with 13 bases spanning the gap. Looked up from germline, CDR1 is SGHAT and CDR2 is FQDESV (reference sequence). The CDR3 spans 13 residues. The CDR3, as DNA: TGTGCCAGCAGCTCCGGGGCGACTCGGACCCAGTACTTC. Translation gives CASSSGATRTQYF. Filled out from reference TRBV11-1 and TRBJ2-5, the complete variable domain reads EAEVAQSPRYKITEKSQAVAFWCDPISGHATLYWYRQILGQGPELLVQFQDESVVDDSQLPKDRFSAERLKGVDSTLKIQPAELGDSAMYLCASSSGATRTQYFGPGTRLLVL.

This clonotype has just a few counts. This chain uses TRBV3-1 with TRBJ2-3; tentatively, D is TRBD1 (6 bases). V lost 0 bases, J lost 4 bases, and 8 bases lay in between. Looked up from germline, CDR1 is LGHDT and CDR2 is YNNKEL (reference sequence). CDR3 size: 14 residues. CDR3 nucleotides: TGTGCCAGCAGCCAAGATCCAGGGGCAGATACGCAGTATTTT. It yields the protein CASSQDPGADTQYF.

This clonotype was counted ten times or more. This chain joins TRBV19 and TRBJ2-5; tentatively, D is TRBD2 (7 bases). CDR1 and CDR2 from the germline V gene are LNHDA and SQIVND (reference sequence). V lost 6 bases to trimming and J lost 1 base, with 15 bases between them. CDR3 length: 15 residues. The CDR3 is CASSPRRGAQETQYF. The CDR3 DNA sequence: TGTGCCAGTAGCCCGCGACGGGGGGCCCAAGAGACCCAGTACTTC.

This clonotype was seen at least ten times. This chain joins TRBV20-1 and TRBJ2-4, with D possibly being TRBD1 (6 bases). The V and J ends lost 4 bases and 2 bases respectively, with 9 bases between them. CDR1 is DFQATT and CDR2 is SNEGSKA in the germline V gene (reference sequence). The CDR3 extends over 13 amino acids. The DNA of the CDR3 is TGCAGTGCTACAGGGGCGTCCAAAAACATTCAGTACTTC. Encoded protein: CSATGASKNIQYF.

This clonotype showed up many times. J is TRBJ1-1 and V is TRBV29-1; D uncertain. V was shortened by 0 bases and J by 7 bases, with 6 bases between the two germline ends. This CDR3 has 11 amino acids. CDR1 and CDR2 (germline): SQVTM, ANQGSEA. CDR3 sequence (DNA): TGCAGCGTTGAAGATAAGGTTGAAGCTTTCTTT. Translating gives CSVEDKVEAFF. Using reference TRBV29-1 and TRBJ1-1 for the parts outside the CDR3, the full variable domain is SAVISQKPSRDICQRGTSLTIQCQVDSQVTMMFWYRQQPGQSLTLIATANQGSEATYESGFVIDKFPISRPNLTFSTLTVSNMSPEDSSIYLCSVEDKVEAFFGQGTRLTVV.

This clonotype occurred many times. This chain links TRBV6-1 with TRBJ1-2; possibly TRBD1 for D (6 bases). The CDR3 is 13 amino acids. The germline V gene encodes CDR1 MNHNS and CDR2 SASEGT. Trimming removed 2 bases at V and 3 bases at J, with 7 bases between. The CDR3 here is CASSEYRDYGYTF. The CDR3, as DNA: TGTGCCAGCAGTGAATACAGGGACTATGGCTACACCTTC.

The sample holds many counts of this clonotype. The rearrangement links TRBV7-2 to TRBJ1-5; TRBD1 might be the D (6 bases). CDR1 and CDR2 (germline): SGHTA, FQGNSA. Trimming cost V 3 bases and J 0 bases, with 9 bases left between them. The CDR3 has 15 residues. This CDR3 is CASSLGGNSNQPQHF. The CDR3 DNA reads TGTGCCAGCAGCTTGGGGGGCAATAGCAATCAGCCCCAGCATTTT.

The rearrangement uses TRBV28 and TRBJ2-7, with a weak D call TRBD2 (5 bases). The V gene lost 7 bases and the J gene lost 3 bases, with 16 bases spanning the gap. CDR3 length equals 14 residues. CDR1 MDHEN and CDR2 SYDVKM come from the germline V gene. CDR3 in DNA: TGTGCCAGCACCCTGGCGGGCGAGGGCTACGAGCAGTACTTC. Translation gives CASTLAGEGYEQYF.

The chain employs TRBV6-1 and TRBJ2-7; the D gene is possibly TRBD1 (5 bases). This CDR3 is built from 16 residues. Germline V lookup: CDR1 MNHNS, CDR2 SASEGT. V lost 6 bases, J lost 0 bases, and 18 bases lay in between. CDR3 residues: CASSPSIDSHSYEQYF. CDR3 nucleotides: TGTGCCAGCAGCCCTTCCATTGACAGTCACTCCTACGAGCAGTACTTC.

In its sample, this clonotype was seen many times. V is TRBV20-1 and J is TRBJ2-7; 8 bases fit TRBD2. CDR1 is DFQATT and CDR2 is SNEGSKA in the germline V gene (reference sequence). V dropped 6 bases and J dropped 6; count of bases not matched to a gene: 13. The CDR3 is 14 amino acids. The CDR3 loop is CSAGVPGLVSEQYF. CDR3 DNA sequence: TGCAGTGCGGGAGTCCCGGGACTAGTTTCCGAGCAGTACTTC.

V usage is TRBV4-1 and J usage is TRBJ1-2; D remains unclear. V gave up 3 bases and J gave up 4 bases, with 15 bases separating them. Germline CDR1 reads MGHRA; CDR2 reads YSYEKL. The CDR3 has 15 residues. The CDR3 sequence is CASSQPSRVTYGYTF. The CDR3, as DNA: TGCGCCAGCAGCCAGCCCTCAAGGGTTACCTATGGCTACACCTTC.

The chain is built from TRBV6-4 and TRBJ2-6, with TRBD2 matching 10 bases. This CDR3 spans 16 amino acids. Losses at the gene ends were 4 bases for V and 0 bases for J; bases not matched to a gene: 0. Germline V gene lookup returns CDR1 MRHNA and CDR2 SNTAGT. The CDR3 region has the DNA TGTGCCAGCAGTGGGACTAGCGGCTCTGGGGCCAACGTCCTGACTTTC. Translation: CASSGTSGSGANVLTF.

This clonotype was counted a single time. V gene TRBV9 combines with J gene TRBJ1-2, with D unresolved. V was shortened by 1 base and J by 8 bases, with 9 bases between the two germline ends. From germline, CDR1 is SGDLS and CDR2 YYNGEE. The CDR3 spans 12 residues. The CDR3 DNA follows: TGTGCCAGCAGCGTAACAGAGAAGGGCTACACCTTC. This translates into CASSVTEKGYTF.

This clonotype was counted many times. This chain's CDR3 is CASSPSGRTEAFF. CDR3 bases: TGCGCCAGCTCCCCTAGTGGTCGAACTGAAGCTTTCTTT. V gene TRBV5-1 combines with J gene TRBJ1-1, with D hard to call. The length of the CDR3 is 13 residues. V was pared by 7 bases and J by 5 bases, with 15 bases between. CDR1 SGHRS and CDR2 YFSETQ come from the germline V gene.

This clonotype was seen many times. The chain uses TRBV3-1 and TRBJ2-7; 11 nucleotides align to TRBD2. This CDR3 has 15 amino acids. Trimming at V came to 4 bases and at J to 7 bases, leaving 9 bases not matched to a gene. Germline V CDR1 and CDR2: LGHDT, YNNKEL (reference sequence). CDR3 loop: CASSLSGLAVWEQYF. The CDR3 bases are TGTGCCAGCAGCCTATCGGGACTAGCGGTGTGGGAGCAGTACTTC.

V gene TRBV12-3 or TRBV12-4 combines with J gene TRBJ1-2; 10 bases align to TRBD1. The CDR3 sequence is 16 residues long. V lost 6 bases, J lost 3 bases, and 10 bases stayed unmatched. The CDR3 nucleotides are TGTGCCAGCAGCCATTATCCGGGACAGGGGTACTATGGCTACACCTTC. Its translation is CASSHYPGQGYYGYTF.

This rearrangement joins TRBV19 to TRBJ2-2, with a weak D call TRBD1 (6 bases). Germline assignment: CDR1 LNHDA and CDR2 SQIVND (reference sequence). Trimming took off 6 bases at V and 3 bases at J, with 14 bases between the two ends. This CDR3 has 15 residues. The CDR3 nucleotides read TGTGCCAGTAGCCCGGGACAACTTTACACCGGGGAGCTGTTTTTT. The encoded protein is CASSPGQLYTGELFF.

This clonotype was seen repeatedly, ten times or more. The rearrangement uses TRBV5-5 and TRBJ2-2; D might be TRBD1 (6 bases). From germline, CDR1 is SGHKS and CDR2 YYEKEE (reference sequence). The germline V and J ends were trimmed by 0 bases and 3 bases, with 9 bases remaining between them. The CDR3 length is 15 residues. The CDR3 protein is CASSLDHRDTGELFF. CDR3 DNA sequence: TGTGCCAGCAGCTTGGATCACAGGGACACCGGGGAGCTGTTTTTT.

This clonotype was seen repeatedly, ten times or more. The J gene is TRBJ1-1, the V gene TRBV6-4; TRBD1 might be the D (5 bases). CDR1 MRHNA and CDR2 SNTAGT come from the germline V gene. This CDR3 is 14 amino acids long. V was pared by 4 bases and J by 2 bases, with 11 bases between. Here the CDR3 reads CASSAGPGNTEAFF. Here the CDR3 DNA reads TGTGCCAGCAGTGCAGGGCCGGGTAACACTGAAGCTTTCTTT.

V usage is TRBV27 and J usage is TRBJ2-5, with 11 bases that match TRBD2. V dropped 5 bases and J dropped 1; count of bases not matched to a gene: 3. The germline CDR1 and CDR2 sequences are MNHEY and SMNVEV (reference sequence). The CDR3 extends over 15 amino acids. CDR3 nucleotide sequence: TGTGCCAGCAGTGGTAGCGGGGGGGCCCAAGAGACCCAGTACTTC. Translated, it gives CASSGSGGAQETQYF.

The sample holds many counts of this clonotype. V gene TRBV6-1 combines with J gene TRBJ2-7; TRBD1 matches at 10 bases. Germline CDR1 is MNHNS and CDR2 is SASEGT. CDR3 length equals 15 residues. Germline trimming cut 0 bases from V and 2 bases from J; bases unmatched to any gene: 1. The CDR3 bases are TGTGCCAGCAGTGAAGCGGGGACAGGGGCCTACGAGCAGTACTTC. This codes for CASSEAGTGAYEQYF.

This clonotype occurred many times. The chain has TRBV19 and TRBJ2-5, with D unclear. The CDR3 covers 13 residues. Germline CDR1 is LNHDA and CDR2 is SQIVND (reference sequence). Trimming took off 5 bases at V and 3 bases at J, with 10 bases between the two ends. The CDR3 sequence is CASSSWTEETQYF. For the CDR3, the DNA is TGTGCCAGTAGTTCCTGGACGGAAGAGACCCAGTACTTC.

The CDR3: CASSLSRLGDQETQYF. For the CDR3, the DNA is TGCGCCAGCAGCCTTTCACGACTGGGGGACCAAGAGACCCAGTACTTC. V usage is TRBV4-3 and J usage is TRBJ2-5; the D gene could be TRBD1 or TRBD2 (5 bases each). The V and J ends lost 4 bases and 0 bases respectively, with 15 bases between them. This CDR3 has 16 residues. In germline, CDR1 is LGHNA, CDR2 YSLEER.

The genes are TRBV29-1 and TRBJ1-1; D is ambiguous. This CDR3 region has 12 residues. Germline V gene data show CDR1 as SQVTM and CDR2 as ANQGSEA. The V end lost 0 bases, the J end lost 5 bases, and 7 bases lay between the germline ends. The CDR3 reads CSVEEGRTEAFF. CDR3 bases: TGCAGCGTTGAAGAGGGGAGGACTGAAGCTTTCTTT.

This clonotype was picked up many times. The J gene is TRBJ1-2, the V gene TRBV11-2; D unclear. CDR3 length: 12 residues. Germline assignment: CDR1 SGHAT and CDR2 FQNNGV. The V end lost 0 bases, the J end lost 6 bases, and 5 bases lay between the germline ends. The CDR3 DNA reads TGTGCCAGCAGCTTAGACGCGGATGGCTACACCTTC. Translated, it gives CASSLDADGYTF. The full variable domain, with the rest looked up from reference TRBV11-2 and TRBJ1-2, is EAGVAQSPRYKIIEKRQSVAFWCNPISGHATLYWYQQILGQGPKLLIQFQNNGVVDDSQLPKDRFSAERLKGVDSTLKIQPAKLEDSAVYLCASSLDADGYTFGSGTRLTVV.

The chain combines TRBV27 with TRBJ1-2; D ambiguous. The CDR3 is made up of 14 amino acids. V shed 0 bases and J shed 4 bases, with 9 bases lying between them. Germline V gene data show CDR1 as MNHEY and CDR2 as SMNVEV (reference sequence). DNA of the CDR3: TGTGCCAGCAGTTTATCGAGGCATCCCTATGGCTACACCTTC. The encoded protein is CASSLSRHPYGYTF.

This clonotype was seen more than once but under ten times. Given a much more abundant clone one base away, this may be a read error. A read error is likely, as this CDR3 ends without the conserved phenylalanine or tryptophan. The gene calls are TRBV29-1 and TRBJ2-2; D is ambiguous. V lost 6 bases and J 5 bases, leaving 7 bases between the germline ends. CDR1 SQVTM and CDR2 ANQGSEA come from the germline V gene. CDR3 length: 11 amino acids. CDR3 nucleotides: TGCAGCGTAAAGTATACCGGGGAGCTGTTTGTT. Encoded protein: CSVKYTGELFV.

The chain couples TRBV19 to TRBJ2-2; D might be TRBD2 (6 bases). In germline, CDR1 is LNHDA, CDR2 SQIVND (reference sequence). Between the trimmed V and J ends, which lost 3 bases and 9 bases, there was a span of 11 bases. The CDR3 has 13 residues. The chain's CDR3 is CASSMTSPRELFF. Written as DNA, the CDR3 is TGTGCCAGTAGTATGACTAGTCCCAGGGAGCTGTTTTTT.

This clonotype was detected ten times or more. This chain joins TRBV28 and TRBJ1-1; perhaps TRBD1 as D (5 bases). CDR1 MDHEN and CDR2 SYDVKM come from the germline V gene. Trimming stripped 6 bases from V and 0 bases from J, with 14 bases between. This CDR3 has 15 amino acids. The CDR3 loop reads CASRDSYIMNTEAFF. The CDR3 DNA sequence: TGTGCCAGCAGAGACAGCTACATCATGAACACTGAAGCTTTCTTT.